This TCR beta chain was recovered during a study of blood T cell repertoires in COVID-19. Overall study: PBMCs, B-cell-depleted T cells, or T cells provided the cDNA or gDNA that made up the material.

Data came from immunoSEQ multiplex PCR; TCRdb stores just in-frame clones and leaves some out. The table lists about 200,000 clones, 70% to 80% of them singletons. This CDR3 contains 15 residues. Trimming took off 1 base at V and 0 bases at J, with 6 bases between the two ends. Germline CDR1 is LGHDT and CDR2 is YNNKEL (reference sequence). Seattle enrolled patients during active infection and tracked them longitudinally. The chain carries TRBV3-1 (or the pseudogene TRBV3-2) and TRBJ2-2, with D maybe TRBD1 (5 bases). This receptor was identified in a woman in her thirties or forties with COVID-19, enrolled during active disease. The specimen sequenced was peripheral blood. The CDR3 region is CASSQGGANTGELFF. In nucleotides, the CDR3 is TGTGCCAGCAGCCAAGGGGGCGCGAACACCGGGGAGCTGTTTTTT.